What follows is one TCR beta chain and its context. Its antigen remains unknown. This specimen belongs to a study of CD8+ T cells in alopecia areata. Study-wide results and caveats: Greater clonality was observed in lesional scalp samples, especially alopecia totalis/universalis, versus normal scalp. Persistence during tofacitinib was seen for many expanded lesional clones in scalp and blood.

Treatment noted: oral pan-JAK inhibitor, 5-10 mg twice daily. Isolation of CD4+ and CD8+ T cells from PBMCs was achieved by sorting. Per germline, CDR1 SGHVS and CDR2 FQNEAQ. With 1 base clipped from V and 4 bases from J, the junction kept 9 bases outside the gene matches. The length of the CDR3 is 16 residues. Isolated RNA was reverse transcribed into cDNA used as the sequencing template. Clones were sequenced by immunoSEQ multiplex PCR, and TCRdb holds only the in-frame ones, with some missing. The sample consists of approximately 200,000 clones, roughly three fifths of them appearing once. This TCR was sampled from a human donor with alopecia areata. This specimen consisted of CD4+ T cells sorted from blood, obtained at week 4, from a patient treated with tofacitinib. The V gene is TRBV7-8, the J gene TRBJ1-2, with 7 bases matching TRBD1. As DNA, the CDR3 is TGTGCCAGCAGCTTAGGAGTGCGGACAGGCGCCTATGGCTACACCTTC. As protein: CASSLGVRTGAYGYTF.